This passage covers 17 T cell receptor beta chains from one sample sequenced in a study of B cell selection in AIRE deficiency. The sorted conventional CD4 T cells were gated as CD4+CD127+. Sequenced by immunoSEQ multiplex PCR; TCRdb stores in-frame clones only, minus some. The sample shows under 30,000 clones, about 95% of them seen only once. Sequencing was carried out using CD4+CD127+ conventional T cells sorted from PBMCs. Every receptor here comes from a human donor in good health.

The chain is built from TRBV6-5 and TRBJ2-7, with 9 bases lining up with TRBD1. Germline-derived CDR1 and CDR2 are MNHEY and SVGAGI. V gave up 5 bases and J gave up 3 bases; unmatched junction bases: 2. CDR3 length equals 13 residues. CDR3 protein: CASSRQGVYEQYF. The CDR3 DNA reads TGTGCCAGCAGTCGACAGGGGGTCTACGAGCAGTACTTC.

In nucleotides, the CDR3 is TGTGCCAGCTCGCCCAGAGGGACAGGCAACGAGCAGTACTTC. This codes for CASSPRGTGNEQYF. The chain employs TRBV18 and TRBJ2-7; 8 positions match TRBD1. The germline V gene encodes CDR1 KGHSH and CDR2 LQKENI. V dropped 6 bases and J dropped 5; count of bases not matched to a gene: 9. The CDR3 contains 14 residues.

V usage is TRBV10-1 and J usage is TRBJ2-3, with D unclear. Trimming took off 5 bases at V and 6 bases at J, with 12 bases between the two ends. Per germline, CDR1 WNHNN and CDR2 SYGVQD (reference sequence). The length of the CDR3 is 13 residues. The CDR3 protein is CASSNTFGDTQYF. CDR3 nucleotide sequence: TGCGCCAGCAGTAACACATTTGGGGATACGCAGTATTTT.

The chain combines TRBV11-2 with TRBJ2-5, with D unresolved. This CDR3 spans 13 amino acids. CDR1 SGHAT and CDR2 FQNNGV come from the germline V gene. V lost 1 base and J lost 5, with 8 bases in between. CDR3 coding DNA: TGTGCCAGCAGCTTAGTTACGCAGGAGACCCAGTACTTC. This encodes CASSLVTQETQYF.

The chain has TRBV5-7 and TRBJ2-2; D unresolved. TRBV5-7 is annotated as an ORF whose role is uncertain. The V end was cut by 1 base, the J end by 6 bases, with 7 bases between. The CDR3 contains 13 residues. The CDR3 loop reads CASSLKVAGELFF. CDR3 coding DNA: TGTGCCAGCAGCTTGAAAGTGGCCGGGGAGCTGTTTTTT.

The chain couples TRBV19 to TRBJ1-6; D uncertain. V lost 6 bases, J lost 8 bases, and 14 bases lay in between. Germline-derived CDR1 and CDR2 are LNHDA and SQIVND (reference sequence). The CDR3 contains 14 residues. The CDR3 region is CASSIIRTDSPLHF. DNA for the CDR3: TGTGCCAGTAGCATAATCCGAACAGATTCACCCCTCCACTTT.

This clone was seen just once. The rearrangement joins TRBV10-3 to TRBJ2-5; D is perhaps TRBD1 (5 bases). This CDR3 is 13 amino acids long. Trimming left V 6 bases short and J 2 bases short, with 10 bases between. The germline CDR1 and CDR2 sequences are ENHRY and SYGVKD. The CDR3 DNA reads TGTGCCATCAGATCCGACAGTCAAGAGACCCAGTACTTC. This translates into CAIRSDSQETQYF.

The chain links TRBV10-3 to TRBJ1-4; tentatively, D is TRBD1 (6 bases). Germline V lookup: CDR1 ENHRY, CDR2 SYGVKD. V lost 3 bases and J 7 bases, leaving 15 bases between the germline ends. CDR3 length equals 15 residues. The CDR3 nucleotides read TGTGCCATCAGTGAACACGGAGGGGGGAGTGAAAAACTGTTTTTT. This codes for CAISEHGGGSEKLFF.

The rearrangement links TRBV5-4 to TRBJ2-3; TRBD2 matches 10 bases. Trimming cost V 4 bases and J 0 bases; bases outside gene matches: 8. Germline lookup yields CDR1 SGHNT and CDR2 YYREEE (reference sequence). The CDR3 is 17 amino acids. The CDR3 region has the DNA TGTGCCAGCAGCCTCCCGGGACTAGCGTTCAGCACAGATACGCAGTATTTT. Protein sequence: CASSLPGLAFSTDTQYF. The whole variable domain, remainder taken from reference TRBV5-4 and TRBJ2-3, is ETGVTQSPTHLIKTRGQQVTLRCSSQSGHNTVSWYQQALGQGPQFIFQYYREEENGRGNFPPRFSGLQFPNYSSELNVNALELDDSALYLCASSLPGLAFSTDTQYFGPGTRLTVL.

The chain uses TRBV19 and TRBJ2-5, with 8 bases lining up with TRBD1. The germline V gene encodes CDR1 LNHDA and CDR2 SQIVND (reference sequence). CDR3 size: 14 residues. V gave up 5 bases and J gave up 2 bases; unmatched junction bases: 4. The CDR3 DNA sequence: TGTGCCAGTAGTGACAGGGGAGAACAAGAGACCCAGTACTTC. It specifies CASSDRGEQETQYF.

The V call is TRBV2, the J call TRBJ2-3; D is perhaps TRBD2 (6 bases). Trimming cost V 3 bases and J 10 bases, with 8 bases left between them. Germline lookup yields CDR1 SNHLY and CDR2 FYNNEI. The CDR3 extends over 11 amino acids. CDR3 DNA: TGTGCCAGCAGTGAGTCGGGGGCGCAGTATTTT. Translation gives CASSESGAQYF.

V and J are TRBV5-1 and TRBJ1-3; TRBD1 matches at 7 bases. This CDR3 is built from 17 residues. Germline CDR1 reads SGHRS; CDR2 reads YFSETQ. Trimming at V came to 2 bases and at J to 0 bases, leaving 8 bases not matched to a gene. The CDR3 region has the DNA TGCGCCAGCAGCTTTATAAATGCAGGGGGCTCTGGAAACACCATATATTTT. Translated, it gives CASSFINAGGSGNTIYF. Supplemented by reference TRBV5-1 and TRBJ1-3, the full variable domain reads KAGVTQTPRYLIKTRGQQVTLSCSPISGHRSVSWYQQTPGQGLQFLFEYFSETQRNKGNFPGRFSGRQFSNSRSEMNVSTLELGDSALYLCASSFINAGGSGNTIYFGEGSWLTVV.

The chain is built from TRBV30 and TRBJ2-6; perhaps TRBD2 as D (6 bases). Germline CDR1 is GTSNPN and CDR2 is SVGIG (reference sequence). This CDR3 has 19 amino acids. Between the trimmed V and J ends, which lost 2 bases and 0 bases, there was a span of 20 bases. The CDR3 bases are TGTGCCTGGAGTCCCCGGGCCCGCAGGGAGGCCTCTGGGGCCAACGTCCTGACTTTC. Protein: CAWSPRARREASGANVLTF.

The rearrangement links TRBV28 to TRBJ2-7; D not certain. This CDR3 is built from 15 residues. Germline CDR1 is MDHEN and CDR2 is SYDVKM. V was cut by 9 bases and J by 5 bases, with 23 bases left in between. CDR3 region: CASNYLDGLRNEQYF. CDR3 bases: TGTGCCAGTAATTACCTGGACGGTTTGAGGAACGAGCAGTACTTC.

The chain employs TRBV6-5 and TRBJ2-1, with TRBD1 matching 9 bases. Germline CDR1 reads MNHEY; CDR2 reads SVGAGI. The CDR3 totals 15 residues. The V segment lost 5 bases and the J segment 7 bases; nucleotides outside the gene matches: 9. CDR3 coding DNA: TGTGCCAGCAGTACCCTGGGACAGGGATTAAATGAGCAGTTCTTC. Its translation is CASSTLGQGLNEQFF.

This chain connects TRBV11-2 to TRBJ2-3; 8 bases map to TRBD2. CDR3 length: 16 amino acids. V lost 4 bases and J lost 5; bases outside the gene matches: 11. Germline CDR1 is SGHAT and CDR2 is FQNNGV. CDR3 bases: TGTGCCAGCAGCTATATGGCCGGGGGGGCCAGAGATACGCAGTATTTT. This gives the protein CASSYMAGGARDTQYF.

This chain uses TRBV9 with TRBJ1-6, with a tentative D call TRBD1 (5 bases). The CDR3 runs 13 residues. V was trimmed by 3 bases and J by 8 bases, leaving 9 bases between them. The germline V gene has CDR1 SGDLS and CDR2 YYNGEE. CDR3 DNA sequence: TGTGCCAGCAGCGCAGACAGCGATTCACCCCTCCACTTT. Translating gives CASSADSDSPLHF. The variable domain in full, completed from reference TRBV9 and TRBJ1-6, reads DSGVTQTPKHLITATGQRVTLRCSPRSGDLSVYWYQQSLDQGLQFLIQYYNGEERAKGNILERFSAQQFPDLHSELNLSSLELGDSALYFCASSADSDSPLHFGNGTRLTVT.